A selection of T cell receptor beta chains follows, all from one sample in a study of CD4 T cells in relation to SARS-CoV-2 and coronaviruses. TCRdb's copy holds only in-frame clones and misses some; the assay was immunoSEQ multiplex PCR. This sample has about 22,000 clones, with less than 70% found just once. For these receptors, no antigen is known. The sample was CD4+ T cells from PBMCs, cultured in vitro. These receptors were taken from a human donor in good health. The CDR3 runs from the conserved cysteine through the conserved F or W. D genes are given only for firm matches. Rows give clone size only sometimes, using once, few, many, or a class for an expanded clone.

CDR3 protein: CASSFGDRALGYTF
CDR3 DNA: TGTGCCAGCAGCTTTGGGGACAGAGCATTGGGCTACACCTTC
J gene: TRBJ1-2
D gene: TRBD1
V gene: TRBV7-9
clone size: -

CDR3 protein: CASSIDRGSNSPLHF
CDR3 DNA: TGTGCCAGCAGCATAGACAGGGGGAGTAATTCACCCCTCCACTTT
J gene: TRBJ1-6
D gene: TRBD1
V gene: TRBV9
clone size: -

CDR3 protein: CASSQGAYESGYGYTF
CDR3 DNA: TGCGCCAGCAGCCAGGGAGCATACGAATCGGGCTATGGCTACACCTTC
J gene: TRBJ1-2
D gene: -
V gene: TRBV4-3
clone size: once

CDR3 protein: CASSLSADTNYNEQFF
CDR3 DNA: TGTGCCAGCAGCTTGTCAGCCGATACCAACTACAATGAGCAGTTCTTC
J gene: TRBJ2-1
D gene: -
V gene: TRBV11-2
clone size: -

CDR3 protein: CASSLTGGEDNEQFF
CDR3 DNA: TGTGCCAGCAGCTTAACAGGGGGCGAGGACAATGAGCAGTTCTTC
J gene: TRBJ2-1
D gene: TRBD1
V gene: TRBV6-5
clone size: -

CDR3 protein: CAISESPFEGGNEKLFF
CDR3 DNA: TGTGCCATCAGTGAGTCCCCCTTTGAGGGGGGTAATGAAAAACTGTTTTTT
J gene: TRBJ1-4
D gene: -
V gene: TRBV10-3
clone size: few

CDR3 protein: CASSYSSGLAYEQYF
CDR3 DNA: TGTGCCAGCAGTTACTCATCCGGGCTAGCCTACGAGCAGTACTTC
J gene: TRBJ2-7
D gene: -
V gene: TRBV6-5
clone size: few

CDR3 protein: CASSLRTTSEAFF
CDR3 DNA: TGTGCCAGCAGCTTGCGGACAACCTCTGAAGCTTTCTTT
J gene: TRBJ1-1
D gene: -
V gene: TRBV5-5
clone size: -

CDR3 protein: CASSSISGWYEQYF
CDR3 DNA: TGTGCCAGCAGCTCCATATCGGGGTGGTACGAGCAGTACTTC
J gene: TRBJ2-7
D gene: -
V gene: TRBV11-2
clone size: -

CDR3 protein: CASSQDSQEAGLTYEQYF
CDR3 DNA: TGTGCCAGCAGCCAAGATTCTCAAGAAGCGGGGTTGACCTACGAGCAGTACTTC
J gene: TRBJ2-7
D gene: TRBD2
V gene: TRBV4-2
clone size: few

CDR3 protein: CAWARQGGAQPQHF
CDR3 DNA: TGTGCCTGGGCCAGACAGGGAGGAGCTCAGCCCCAGCATTTT
J gene: TRBJ1-5
D gene: TRBD1
V gene: TRBV30
clone size: -

CDR3 protein: CASSSGVREQYF
CDR3 DNA: TGCGCCAGCAGCTCGGGGGTTCGGGAGCAGTACTTC
J gene: TRBJ2-7
D gene: -
V gene: TRBV5-1
clone size: few

CDR3 protein: CASSQEGRYGYTF
CDR3 DNA: TGCGCCAGCAGCCAAGAGGGCCGGTATGGCTACACCTTC
J gene: TRBJ1-2
D gene: -
V gene: TRBV4-3
clone size: -

CDR3 protein: CASSLAGGFTPDTQYF
CDR3 DNA: TGTGCCAGCAGCTTAGCCGGGGGTTTCACCCCAGATACGCAGTATTTT
J gene: TRBJ2-3
D gene: -
V gene: TRBV7-2
clone size: -

CDR3 protein: CASSVATNPGANVLTF
CDR3 DNA: TGTGCCAGCAGCGTAGCTACGAATCCTGGGGCCAACGTCCTGACTTTC
J gene: TRBJ2-6
D gene: -
V gene: TRBV9
clone size: few

CDR3 protein: CASSVEPAPSYEQYF
CDR3 DNA: TGTGCCAGCAGCGTAGAACCAGCGCCCTCCTACGAGCAGTACTTC
J gene: TRBJ2-7
D gene: -
V gene: TRBV9
clone size: -

CDR3 protein: CASSYSGEQYF
CDR3 DNA: TGTGCCAGCAGTTACTCCGGCGAGCAGTACTTC
J gene: TRBJ2-7
D gene: -
V gene: TRBV6-5
clone size: -

CDR3 protein: CASSEGSLRNTIYF
CDR3 DNA: TGTGCCAGCAGTGAGGGCAGCCTCCGAAACACCATATATTTT
J gene: TRBJ1-3
D gene: -
V gene: TRBV2
clone size: few

CDR3 protein: CASSAGLAGGNNEQFF
CDR3 DNA: TGTGCCAGCAGCGCGGGACTAGCGGGAGGCAACAATGAGCAGTTCTTC
J gene: TRBJ2-1
D gene: TRBD2
V gene: TRBV7-9
clone size: -

CDR3 protein: CASSIERNSGYTF
CDR3 DNA: TGTGCCAGTAGTATAGAGCGGAACAGTGGCTACACCTTC
J gene: TRBJ1-2
D gene: -
V gene: TRBV19
clone size: -

CDR3 protein: CASSYPMGSYGYTF
CDR3 DNA: TGTGCCAGCAGCTACCCGATGGGCAGCTATGGCTACACCTTC
J gene: TRBJ1-2
D gene: -
V gene: TRBV5-6
clone size: -

CDR3 protein: CASSPGTAQETQYF
CDR3 DNA: TGTGCCAGCAGTCCCGGGACAGCCCAAGAGACCCAGTACTTC
J gene: TRBJ2-5
D gene: TRBD1
V gene: TRBV5-4
clone size: -

CDR3 protein: CASSLPGTGEGQYF
CDR3 DNA: TGCGCCAGCAGCTTGCCGGGGACAGGCGAGGGCCAGTACTTC
J gene: TRBJ2-5
D gene: TRBD1
V gene: TRBV5-1
clone size: -

CDR3 protein: CASSLAPQSMNTEAFF
CDR3 DNA: TGCGCCAGCAGCTTGGCCCCACAGTCCATGAACACTGAAGCTTTCTTT
J gene: TRBJ1-1
D gene: -
V gene: TRBV5-1
clone size: -

CDR3 protein: CASHGTPNLAKNIQYF
CDR3 DNA: TGTGCCAGCCACGGGACTCCGAATCTAGCCAAAAACATTCAGTACTTC
J gene: TRBJ2-4
D gene: -
V gene: TRBV27
clone size: -

CDR3 protein: CSALGETQYF
CDR3 DNA: TGCAGTGCGCTCGGGGAGACCCAGTACTTC
J gene: TRBJ2-5
D gene: -
V gene: TRBV20-1
clone size: once

CDR3 protein: CASSLMAGGGNEQFF
CDR3 DNA: TGTGCCAGCAGCTTAATGGCAGGGGGTGGGAATGAGCAGTTCTTC
J gene: TRBJ2-1
D gene: TRBD1
V gene: TRBV7-9
clone size: -

CDR3 protein: CASSYVGQTTDTQYF
CDR3 DNA: TGTGCCAGCAGCTACGTCGGACAGACCACAGATACGCAGTATTTT
J gene: TRBJ2-3
D gene: -
V gene: TRBV7-2
clone size: -

CDR3 protein: CASSPSPSGANVLTF
CDR3 DNA: TGTGCCAGCAGCCCGTCTCCCTCTGGGGCCAACGTCCTGACTTTC
J gene: TRBJ2-6
D gene: -
V gene: TRBV16
clone size: -

CDR3 protein: CASSYVDRSNQPQHF
CDR3 DNA: TGTGCCAGCAGTTACGTCGACAGAAGCAATCAGCCCCAGCATTTT
J gene: TRBJ1-5
D gene: -
V gene: TRBV6-6
clone size: -

CDR3 protein: CASSGPSYEQYF
CDR3 DNA: TGTGCCAGCAGTGGCCCTTCCTACGAGCAGTACTTC
J gene: TRBJ2-7
D gene: -
V gene: TRBV2
clone size: few

CDR3 protein: CASSSSRGFYEQYF
CDR3 DNA: TGTGCCAGCAGCTCTTCTCGGGGGTTCTACGAGCAGTACTTC
J gene: TRBJ2-7
D gene: -
V gene: TRBV5-6
clone size: -

CDR3 protein: CASRDSLDQPQHF
CDR3 DNA: TGTGCCAGCAGGGACAGTTTAGATCAGCCCCAGCATTTT
J gene: TRBJ1-5
D gene: -
V gene: TRBV6-5
clone size: few

CDR3 protein: CASSPPGSRAEAFF
CDR3 DNA: TGTGCCAGCAGCCCCCCCGGCAGCCGGGCTGAAGCTTTCTTT
J gene: TRBJ1-1
D gene: -
V gene: TRBV11-2
clone size: few

CDR3 protein: CASSTILPGTSGSSEQFF
CDR3 DNA: TGTGCCAGCAGCACGATCCTTCCCGGGACTAGCGGGAGCAGTGAGCAGTTCTTC
J gene: TRBJ2-1
D gene: TRBD2
V gene: TRBV7-3
clone size: -

CDR3 protein: CASSLGTVQETQYF
CDR3 DNA: TGTGCCAGCAGCCTCGGGACCGTTCAAGAGACCCAGTACTTC
J gene: TRBJ2-5
D gene: -
V gene: TRBV7-2
clone size: -

CDR3 protein: CASRKDSATNEKLFF
CDR3 DNA: TGTGCCAGCAGGAAAGACAGTGCAACTAATGAAAAACTGTTTTTT
J gene: TRBJ1-4
D gene: -
V gene: TRBV3-1/TRBV3-2
clone size: -

CDR3 protein: CASSGGQGLGTEAFF
CDR3 DNA: TGCGCCAGCAGCGGAGGACAGGGGCTCGGCACTGAAGCTTTCTTT
J gene: TRBJ1-1
D gene: TRBD1
V gene: TRBV5-1
clone size: -

CDR3 protein: CASSPPRASLNEQFF
CDR3 DNA: TGCGCCAGCAGCCCCCCCCGAGCGAGTTTGAATGAGCAGTTCTTC
J gene: TRBJ2-1
D gene: -
V gene: TRBV4-3
clone size: -

CDR3 protein: CASSETRGPPTDTQYF
CDR3 DNA: TGTGCCAGCAGTGAAACGAGGGGGCCCCCCACAGATACGCAGTATTTT
J gene: TRBJ2-3
D gene: TRBD1
V gene: TRBV6-1
clone size: -

CDR3 protein: CASSPPKGANYGYTF
CDR3 DNA: TGTGCCAGCAGCCCCCCCAAGGGCGCTAACTATGGCTACACCTTC
J gene: TRBJ1-2
D gene: -
V gene: TRBV7-9
clone size: -

CDR3 protein: CASSIISARSGQPQHF
CDR3 DNA: TGTGCCAGTAGTATTATTAGTGCCAGGTCTGGTCAGCCCCAGCATTTT
J gene: TRBJ1-5
D gene: -
V gene: TRBV19
clone size: -

CDR3 protein: CASSLQGSRIPSGNTIYF
CDR3 DNA: TGTGCCAGCAGTTTACAGGGTAGTCGTATACCCTCTGGAAACACCATATATTTT
J gene: TRBJ1-3
D gene: -
V gene: TRBV2
clone size: once

CDR3 protein: CSVGGGWEADEQFF
CDR3 DNA: TGCAGCGTTGGGGGCGGCTGGGAAGCTGATGAGCAGTTCTTC
J gene: TRBJ2-1
D gene: -
V gene: TRBV29-1
clone size: once

CDR3 protein: CASSPQQGAGGNTIYF
CDR3 DNA: TGTGCCAGCAGCCCGCAACAGGGGGCTGGGGGGAACACCATATATTTT
J gene: TRBJ1-3
D gene: TRBD1
V gene: TRBV5-4
clone size: -

CDR3 protein: CASKGLRGTKFF
CDR3 DNA: TGCGCCAGCAAGGGCTTAAGGGGGACGAAATTCTTC
J gene: TRBJ2-1
D gene: -
V gene: TRBV10-2
clone size: -

CDR3 protein: CASMSSGRRETQYF
CDR3 DNA: TGTGCCAGCATGTCTAGCGGGAGAAGAGAGACCCAGTACTTC
J gene: TRBJ2-5
D gene: TRBD2
V gene: TRBV28
clone size: -

CDR3 protein: CASSKQPITYNEQFF
CDR3 DNA: TGTGCCAGCAGCAAACAACCCATTACCTACAATGAGCAGTTCTTC
J gene: TRBJ2-1
D gene: -
V gene: TRBV21-1
clone size: few

CDR3 protein: CASSLLGPLGEQYF
CDR3 DNA: TGTGCCAGCAGCTTATTGGGGCCGCTCGGCGAGCAGTACTTC
J gene: TRBJ2-7
D gene: -
V gene: TRBV7-9
clone size: -

CDR3 protein: CASSERQGDEDGYTF
CDR3 DNA: TGTGCCAGCAGTGAACGACAGGGAGATGAAGATGGCTACACCTTC
J gene: TRBJ1-2
D gene: TRBD1
V gene: TRBV25-1
clone size: -

CDR3 protein: CASSLARLARNTDTQYF
CDR3 DNA: TGTGCCAGCAGCTTGGCCAGACTAGCGAGAAACACAGATACGCAGTATTTT
J gene: TRBJ2-3
D gene: TRBD2
V gene: TRBV5-8
clone size: -

CDR3 protein: CASSVDAGYEQFF
CDR3 DNA: TGTGCCAGCAGCGTAGATGCGGGATACGAGCAGTTCTTC
J gene: TRBJ2-1
D gene: -
V gene: TRBV9
clone size: -

CDR3 protein: CASSSRGDSYEQYF
CDR3 DNA: TGCGCCAGCAGCTCGCGAGGGGATTCCTACGAGCAGTACTTC
J gene: TRBJ2-7
D gene: -
V gene: TRBV5-1
clone size: -

CDR3 protein: CATSRDRGDVSEQYF
CDR3 DNA: TGTGCCACCAGCAGGGACAGGGGAGATGTTTCCGAGCAGTACTTC
J gene: TRBJ2-7
D gene: TRBD1
V gene: TRBV15
clone size: -

CDR3 protein: CSVETRSTGELFF
CDR3 DNA: TGCAGCGTTGAAACTAGATCCACCGGGGAGCTGTTTTTT
J gene: TRBJ2-2
D gene: -
V gene: TRBV29-1
clone size: few

CDR3 protein: CASGPSADTQYF
CDR3 DNA: TGTGCCTCCGGACCCAGCGCAGATACGCAGTATTTT
J gene: TRBJ2-3
D gene: -
V gene: TRBV25-1
clone size: -

CDR3 protein: CSVEEGAEKAFF
CDR3 DNA: TGCAGCGTTGAAGAGGGTGCAGAGAAAGCTTTCTTT
J gene: TRBJ1-1
D gene: -
V gene: TRBV29-1
clone size: -

CDR3 protein: CASSPRRGAYGNTIYF
CDR3 DNA: TGTGCCAGCAGCCCACGCAGGGGGGCGTACGGAAACACCATATATTTT
J gene: TRBJ1-3
D gene: TRBD1
V gene: TRBV7-2
clone size: -

CDR3 protein: CASKAQPTGKSSYNSPLHF
CDR3 DNA: TGTGCCAGTAAGGCCCAACCGACAGGAAAAAGCTCCTATAATTCACCCCTCCACTTT
J gene: TRBJ1-6
D gene: -
V gene: TRBV19
clone size: -

CDR3 protein: CASSGTDYNSPLHF
CDR3 DNA: TGTGCCAGCAGCGGGACAGACTATAATTCACCCCTCCACTTT
J gene: TRBJ1-6
D gene: TRBD1
V gene: TRBV7-2
clone size: few